This entry lists 19 T cell receptor beta chains sequenced from one sample in a study of cytomegalovirus exposure and HLA in healthy donors. 60 Vbeta and 13 Jbeta primers were used in PCR. Sequenced by immunoSEQ multiplex PCR; TCRdb stores in-frame clones only, minus some. The top ten clones hold around 0.98% of a sample with 150,000 to 200,000 clones, about three quarters of them seen once. Source material: PBMCs. The receptors here all came from a woman aged 45 to 65 in good health and CMV-seropositive.

The chain employs TRBV6-6 and TRBJ1-2; tentatively, D is TRBD1 (6 bases). The CDR3 spans 16 residues. Germline CDR1 reads MNHNY; CDR2 reads SVGAGI (reference sequence). The V and J ends lost 0 bases and 0 bases respectively, with 11 bases between them. The chain's CDR3 is CASSYSSRGANYGYTF. CDR3 DNA: TGTGCCAGCAGTTACTCCTCCAGGGGAGCTAACTATGGCTACACCTTC.

The V gene is TRBV4-1, the J gene TRBJ2-1; 9 nucleotides line up with TRBD2. With V trimmed by 1 base and J by 4 bases, 5 bases remained unmatched. The CDR3 covers 16 residues. Per germline, CDR1 MGHRA and CDR2 YSYEKL. As DNA, the CDR3 is TGCGCCAGCAGCCAAGGTAGACTAGCGGAGTACAATGAGCAGTTCTTC. It is translated as CASSQGRLAEYNEQFF.

The chain couples TRBV23-1 to TRBJ2-1; TRBD2 agrees at 7 bases. TRBV23-1 is placed among ORFs of uncertain function. There are 16 residues in the CDR3. V lost 4 bases and J lost 0; bases outside the gene matches: 6. CDR3 protein: CASSLAGRVSYNEQFF. The DNA of the CDR3 is TGCGCCAGCAGTCTAGCAGGGAGGGTCTCCTACAATGAGCAGTTCTTC.

The rearrangement links TRBV5-6 to TRBJ1-6; TRBD1 matches 9 bases. CDR1 is SGHDT and CDR2 is YYEEEE in the germline V gene. The CDR3 consists of 15 residues. Trimming cost V 4 bases and J 8 bases; bases outside gene matches: 7. This CDR3 is CASSTYRTGDSPLHF. The CDR3 DNA reads as TGTGCCAGCAGCACCTACCGGACAGGGGATTCACCCCTCCACTTT.

CDR3 in amino acids: CSVASRLVNEQFF. For the CDR3, the DNA is TGCAGCGTTGCATCGCGACTAGTCAATGAGCAGTTCTTC. This sequence joins TRBV29-1 and TRBJ2-1; D is perhaps TRBD2 (6 bases). CDR3 length: 13 residues. In germline, CDR1 is SQVTM, CDR2 ANQGSEA. The ends were cut back, 4 bases at V and 6 bases at J, with 13 bases in the middle.

The CDR3 loop is CASSLLAGGNTGELFF. The CDR3 coding sequence is TGTGCCAGCAGCTTACTAGCGGGAGGGAACACCGGGGAGCTGTTTTTT. The chain has TRBV7-3 and TRBJ2-2; TRBD2 agrees at 11 bases. This CDR3 is built from 16 residues. Germline lookup yields CDR1 SGHTA and CDR2 FQGTGA. Unmatched junction bases numbered 0, after V lost 2 bases and J lost 1 base.

The chain carries TRBV7-2 and TRBJ2-7; 8 bases are a match to TRBD1. This CDR3 region has 14 residues. V dropped 1 base and J dropped 6; count of bases not matched to a gene: 5. Germline V lookup: CDR1 SGHTA, CDR2 FQGNSA. For the CDR3, the DNA is TGTGCCAGCAGCTTAGGGACAGGGTATAGCGAGCAGTACTTC. Amino acid sequence: CASSLGTGYSEQYF.

This clone was counted a single time. The CDR3 region is CASSTTGLDTEAFF. Here the CDR3 DNA reads TGTGCCAGTAGTACGACAGGGCTGGACACTGAAGCTTTCTTT. This chain links TRBV19 with TRBJ1-1; 7 bases map to TRBD1. CDR3 length: 14 residues. Germline V gives CDR1 LNHDA, CDR2 SQIVND (reference sequence). Trimming cost V 4 bases and J 3 bases; bases outside gene matches: 5.

The chain links TRBV7-9 to TRBJ1-5, with D perhaps TRBD1 (6 bases). Germline assignment: CDR1 SEHNR and CDR2 FQNEAQ (reference sequence). The CDR3 runs to 12 residues. With 5 bases removed from V and 5 bases from J, the gap between germline ends came to 7 bases. The CDR3 region is CASSNRDQPQHF. The CDR3, as DNA: TGTGCCAGCAGCAACAGGGATCAGCCCCAGCATTTT.

The J gene is TRBJ2-2, the V gene TRBV9; 8 bases fit TRBD1. V trimming: 0 bases; J trimming: 3 bases; junction bases outside the gene matches: 4. Germline V CDR1 and CDR2: SGDLS, YYNGEE. The CDR3 is made up of 16 amino acids. CDR3 in amino acids: CASSVVRGLDTGELFF. In nucleotides, the CDR3 is TGTGCCAGCAGCGTAGTCAGGGGGCTCGACACCGGGGAGCTGTTTTTT.

Here the CDR3 reads CASSQIGGGLTDTQYF. CDR3 DNA: TGCGCCAGCAGCCAAATAGGGGGGGGATTGACAGATACGCAGTATTTT. The rearrangement uses TRBV4-3 and TRBJ2-3; perhaps TRBD2 as D (7 bases). Germline lookup yields CDR1 LGHNA and CDR2 YSLEER. With 2 bases removed from V and 3 bases from J, the gap between germline ends came to 15 bases. The CDR3 runs to 16 residues.

The rearrangement joins TRBV5-6 to TRBJ2-5, with TRBD1 matching 9 bases. The CDR3 consists of 16 residues. With V trimmed by 4 bases and J by 5 bases, 12 bases remained unmatched. Germline V gene sequence: CDR1 SGHDT, CDR2 YYEEEE. The CDR3 protein is CASSVKQGAKVETQYF. As DNA, the CDR3 is TGTGCCAGCAGCGTGAAACAGGGGGCGAAGGTGGAGACCCAGTACTTC.

The V call is TRBV5-1, the J call TRBJ1-6, with a weak D call TRBD1 (5 bases). V was cut by 4 bases and J by 7 bases, with 9 bases left in between. The CDR3 has 13 amino acids. Germline-derived CDR1 and CDR2 are SGHRS and YFSETQ. DNA of the CDR3: TGCGCCAGCAGCCTCCGGACAAATTCACCCCTCCACTTT. It is translated as CASSLRTNSPLHF.

The gene calls are TRBV5-1 and TRBJ1-2; D remains ambiguous. Trimming removed 0 bases from V and 8 bases from J, with 11 bases in between. The CDR3 extends over 13 amino acids. Germline V gene lookup returns CDR1 SGHRS and CDR2 YFSETQ. CDR3 sequence: CASSLGAQWGYTF. In nucleotides, the CDR3 is TGCGCCAGCAGCTTGGGTGCACAGTGGGGCTACACCTTC.

This clone has just a few counts. This chain links TRBV9 with TRBJ1-5; no firm D call. The germline gives CDR1 SGDLS, CDR2 YYNGEE. V was clipped by 0 bases and J by 4 bases, with 11 bases between them. CDR3 length: 15 residues. The DNA of the CDR3 is TGTGCCAGCAGCGTAGGGCCATCCCCAAATCAGCCCCAGCATTTT. It is translated as CASSVGPSPNQPQHF.

The chain carries TRBV28 and TRBJ1-2; TRBD1 is a possible D gene (6 bases). The CDR3 extends over 13 amino acids. V was cut by 3 bases and J by 8 bases, with 13 bases left in between. The germline V gene has CDR1 MDHEN and CDR2 SYDVKM. The CDR3: CASSFGQGLGYTF. Here the CDR3 DNA reads TGTGCCAGCAGTTTCGGTCAGGGGTTGGGCTACACCTTC.

The chain employs TRBV4-1 and TRBJ2-3, with 7 bases matching TRBD2. The CDR3 is 13 residues long. Germline CDR1 MGHRA, CDR2 YSYEKL. With V trimmed by 5 bases and J by 1 base, 0 bases remained unmatched. CDR3 protein: CASSTSGTDTQYF. In DNA form, the CDR3 reads TGCGCCAGCAGCACTAGCGGCACAGATACGCAGTATTTT.

The chain has TRBV2 and TRBJ2-2, with a weak D call TRBD1 (6 bases). The CDR3 spans 16 residues. The germline V gene encodes CDR1 SNHLY and CDR2 FYNNEI. The V end lost 5 bases, the J end lost 3 bases, and 16 bases lay between the germline ends. The CDR3 nucleotides read TGTGCCAGCAGTACCGGGACACCAGCTTACACCGGGGAGCTGTTTTTT. Translated: CASSTGTPAYTGELFF.

The count of this clone is one. The gene calls are TRBV6-1 and TRBJ2-5, with D possibly TRBD2 on 6 matching bases. Germline V gives CDR1 MNHNS, CDR2 SASEGT. V was cut by 2 bases and J by 1 base, with 8 bases left in between. This CDR3 is 14 amino acids long. The CDR3 coding sequence is TGTGCCAGCAGTGAAACGCGGGGCCAAGAGACCCAGTACTTC. Translated, it gives CASSETRGQETQYF.